Reported below is one T cell receptor (beta chain). The sample belongs to a study of CD8 T cells in Susac syndrome. RNA totalling roughly 0.5 to 1 ug underwent reverse transcription with random hexamers. TCRdb re-called the immunoSEQ multiplex PCR reads with MiXCR, one entry per CDR3 protein. The sample lists 150,000 to 200,000 distinct CDR3 sequences, approximately 95% occurring once. Sequencing used CD4+ T cells from PBMCs. This TCR derives from a human donor with multiple sclerosis.

The CDR3 DNA is TGTGCCAGCAGTTACTGGGGGGCACAAGGCTACACCTTC. This codes for CASSYWGAQGYTF. This sequence joins TRBV12-3 or TRBV12-4 and TRBJ1-2, with a possible D match to TRBD1 (6 bases). Deletions cut 4 bases from V and 8 bases from J, with 14 bases between. This CDR3 region has 13 residues.